This T cell receptor beta chain was recorded in a study of T cells after yellow fever vaccination. Study-wide results and limits: CD4 and CD8 compartments shared a small share of clonotypes.

This clonotype occurred many times. Its antigen is currently unknown. Each CDR3 protein gets one entry after TCRdb re-called the 5' RACE reads with MiXCR. The sample contains about 400,000 distinct CDR3 sequences, approximately 10% of which appear only once. The V gene end was trimmed by 6 bases and the J gene end by 4 bases; junction bases not matched to a gene: 11. The CDR3 contains 16 residues. J is TRBJ2-7 and V is TRBV12-3 or TRBV12-4; 11 nucleotides match TRBD2. This sample comprised PBMCs, obtained on the day of the first yellow fever vaccination. This receptor was obtained from a man between 18 and 29 years old who received the YFV17D yellow fever vaccine. Here the CDR3 DNA reads TGTGCCAGCAGCCCGACTAGCGGGGAGGGGTATTACGAGCAGTACGTC. Protein sequence: CASSPTSGEGYYEQYV.